Presented here are 29 T cell receptor beta chains from one specimen sequenced in a study of beta chain features in type 1 diabetes. Since all of the isolated RNA was reverse transcribed, expressed TCRB transcripts were what got sequenced. Using immunoSEQ multiplex PCR, the repertoire was profiled, and TCRdb retains in-frame clones only, with some absent. This sample has over 150,000 clones, with about 7.9% found just once. Study results and limitations: Shortening that was moderate but significant affected the TCRB CDR3s of Type 1 diabetes patients in all four CD4+ subsets.

What these receptors recognize is not known. The sample comprised central memory CD4+ T cells from blood. The receptors shown here come from a man aged 18-30 years with type 1 diabetes.

This clone was counted only a few times. The chain is built from TRBV29-1 and TRBJ2-5; weak D call: TRBD1 (6 bases). Germline CDR1 and CDR2: SQVTM and ANQGSEA. CDR3 length: 13 residues. Trimming pared 2 bases from V and 5 bases from J, leaving 12 bases between. The CDR3 DNA reads as TGCAGCGTTGAAAGGGGGTGGGGGGAGACCCAGTACTTC. This codes for CSVERGWGETQYF.

The CDR3 nucleotides are TGCGCCAGCAGCTTGGTCAGCGGGAGTGAATACGAGCAGTACTTC. Residues: CASSLVSGSEYEQYF. The rearrangement links TRBV5-1 to TRBJ2-7; 8 nucleotides match TRBD2. V lost 0 bases, J lost 4 bases, and 6 bases stayed unmatched. This CDR3 spans 15 amino acids. The V gene's germline CDR1 is SGHRS and CDR2 YFSETQ.

The V and J genes are TRBV5-1 and TRBJ2-3, with D possibly TRBD2 on 5 matching bases. From germline, CDR1 is SGHRS and CDR2 YFSETQ. The CDR3 runs 14 residues. Trimming took off 5 bases at V and 4 bases at J, with 14 bases between the two ends. CDR3 in amino acids: CASSQWTASDTQYF. The CDR3 DNA reads TGCGCCAGCAGTCAATGGACTGCCTCAGATACGCAGTATTTT.

This clone was detected only a few times. The J gene is TRBJ2-1, the V gene TRBV13, with TRBD2 identical over 7 bases. Germline trimming cut 5 bases from V and 5 bases from J; bases unmatched to any gene: 12. This CDR3 has 16 residues. CDR1 is PRHDT, CDR2 FYEKMQ, per germline (reference sequence). The CDR3 DNA reads TGTGCCAGCAGCCCGTATGAGGAGCGGGGCAACAATGAGCAGTTCTTC. Its translation is CASSPYEERGNNEQFF.

The gene calls are TRBV11-2 and TRBJ2-5; 8 bases are a match to TRBD2. The CDR3 loop spans 17 amino acids. Per the germline V gene, CDR1 is SGHAT and CDR2 is FQNNGV. Unmatched junction bases numbered 15, after V lost 4 bases and J lost 5 bases. The CDR3 reads CASSSRRGASVAETQYF. CDR3 in DNA: TGTGCCAGCAGCTCAAGGCGGGGGGCTTCAGTAGCGGAGACCCAGTACTTC.

The genes are TRBV2 and TRBJ2-4, with 10 bases aligning to TRBD1. V lost 5 bases and J lost 4; bases outside the gene matches: 2. The CDR3 is 14 amino acids. CDR1 and CDR2 (germline): SNHLY, FYNNEI. The CDR3 protein is CASSLGQGKNIQYF. CDR3 DNA sequence: TGTGCCAGCAGTTTGGGACAGGGGAAAAACATTCAGTACTTC. The full variable domain, its missing parts supplied by reference TRBV2 and TRBJ2-4, is EPEVTQTPSHQVTQMGQEVILRCVPISNHLYFYWYRQILGQKVEFLVSFYNNEISEKSEIFDDQFSVERPDGSNFTLKIRSTKLEDSAMYFCASSLGQGKNIQYFGAGTRLSVL.

This chain joins TRBV4-1 and TRBJ2-5; D might be TRBD1 (6 bases). V gave up 1 base and J gave up 5 bases, with 14 bases separating them. The CDR3 spans 15 residues. Germline CDR1 is MGHRA and CDR2 is YSYEKL. CDR3 in DNA: TGCGCCAGCAGCCAAGGACTAAGGGGGATGGAGACCCAGTACTTC. Translation gives CASSQGLRGMETQYF.

This clone showed up many times. The chain is built from TRBV28 and TRBJ2-1, with a weak D call TRBD2 (6 bases). From germline, CDR1 is MDHEN and CDR2 SYDVKM. The V end was cut by 6 bases, the J end by 4 bases, with 19 bases between. This CDR3 has 16 amino acids. CDR3 sequence: CASSLLSSEAYNEQFF. As DNA, the CDR3 is TGTGCCAGCAGCCTCTTATCTAGCGAAGCTTACAATGAGCAGTTCTTC.

The chain links TRBV19 to TRBJ1-6; a weak D match, TRBD1 (6 bases). The V end was cut by 9 bases, the J end by 4 bases, with 10 bases between. Germline CDR1 is LNHDA and CDR2 is SQIVND (reference sequence). The CDR3 totals 13 residues. CDR3 DNA: TGTGCCAGCAGAGGGGGATATAATTCACCCCTCCACTTT. Its protein is CASRGGYNSPLHF. Full variable domain (missing parts from reference TRBV19 and TRBJ1-6): DGGITQSPKYLFRKEGQNVTLSCEQNLNHDAMYWYRQDPGQGLRLIYYSQIVNDFQKGDIAEGYSVSREKKESFPLTVTSAQKNPTAFYLCASRGGYNSPLHFGNGTRLTVT.

This clone has more than one count but fewer than ten. The chain carries TRBV18 and TRBJ2-1, with 11 bases lining up with TRBD2. V was clipped by 2 bases and J by 0 bases; unmatched bases: 3. This CDR3 contains 17 residues. CDR1 and CDR2 (germline): KGHSH, LQKENI. CDR3: CASSPYTSGSSYNEQFF. CDR3 bases: TGTGCCAGCTCACCATATACTAGCGGGAGCTCCTACAATGAGCAGTTCTTC.

In this sample, this clone turned up many times. The rearrangement joins TRBV28 to TRBJ1-6; perhaps TRBD1 as D (5 bases). Germline loops: CDR1 MDHEN, CDR2 SYDVKM. Trimming took 6 bases from V and 12 from J, leaving 9 bases between them. The CDR3 consists of 11 residues. The CDR3 region has the DNA TGTGCCAGCAGCGGAGGGGAACCCCTCCACTTT. Its translation: CASSGGEPLHF.

This clone was counted between two and nine times. V is TRBV18 and J is TRBJ2-1; D possibly corresponds to TRBD2 (7 bases). Germline V gene sequence: CDR1 KGHSH, CDR2 LQKENI. The V and J ends lost 3 bases and 7 bases respectively, with 19 bases between them. This CDR3 spans 16 amino acids. CDR3: CASSPPNGGPGNEQFF. Here the CDR3 DNA reads TGTGCCAGCTCACCCCCTAACGGGGGGCCTGGAAATGAGCAGTTCTTC.

The chain combines TRBV4-3 with TRBJ1-1; D is unresolved. This CDR3 is 15 amino acids long. CDR1 and CDR2 (germline): LGHNA, YSLEER. V dropped 0 bases and J dropped 1 base, with 9 bases sitting between them. The CDR3 is CASSQDYGANTEAFF. The CDR3 nucleotides read TGCGCCAGCAGCCAAGATTACGGAGCGAACACTGAAGCTTTCTTT.

V is TRBV9 and J is TRBJ2-2, with TRBD2 identical over 8 bases. This CDR3 is 14 amino acids long. The ends lost 4 bases at V and 5 bases at J; junction bases unmatched: 4. Germline V gene data show CDR1 as SGDLS and CDR2 as YYNGEE. The DNA for the CDR3 is TGTGCCAGCAGCTGGCAGCGGGAGACCGGGGAGCTGTTTTTT. It codes for CASSWQRETGELFF.

This clone was seen repeatedly, ten times or more. The chain couples TRBV28 to TRBJ1-2; D perhaps matches TRBD1 (6 bases). V lost 5 bases, J lost 8 bases, and 15 bases lay in between. The CDR3 has 13 amino acids. Per germline, CDR1 MDHEN and CDR2 SYDVKM. The CDR3 DNA is TGTGCCAGCAGTCTAACAGGGCCCAAGGGCTACACCTTC. Translated: CASSLTGPKGYTF.

Only a few counts were recorded for this clone. The V gene is TRBV28, the J gene TRBJ1-2; TRBD1 matches at 8 bases. J was trimmed by 6 bases and V by 8 bases; bases with no gene match: 8. Germline V gene lookup returns CDR1 MDHEN and CDR2 SYDVKM. The CDR3 covers 13 residues. CDR3 residues: CASVAGRGHGYTF. Written as DNA, the CDR3 is TGTGCCAGCGTCGCGGGCAGGGGGCATGGCTACACCTTC.

The genes are TRBV7-2 and TRBJ2-1; the D gene is possibly TRBD2 (5 bases). The V end lost 1 base, the J end lost 1 base, and 8 bases lay between the germline ends. This CDR3 contains 15 residues. CDR1 SGHTA and CDR2 FQGNSA come from the germline V gene. The CDR3: CASSLVRGSYNEQFF. As DNA, the CDR3 is TGTGCCAGCAGCTTAGTACGGGGATCCTACAATGAGCAGTTCTTC.

This clone was detected ten times or more. The V call is TRBV4-2, the J call TRBJ2-7; D remains ambiguous. CDR3 size: 13 residues. Per the germline V gene, CDR1 is LGHNA and CDR2 is YNFKEQ. V lost 0 bases, J lost 4 bases, and 7 bases lay in between. This chain's CDR3 is CASSQDRSYEQYF. The DNA for the CDR3 is TGTGCCAGCAGCCAAGATAGATCTTACGAGCAGTACTTC.

As to this clone: Compared with germline, one end of the junction differs, possibly owing to a read error. The chain carries TRBV10-3 and TRBJ2-3; D is perhaps TRBD2 (5 bases). The CDR3 consists of 14 residues. The germline gives CDR1 ENHRY, CDR2 SYGVKD. The CDR3 is CASSYSGYTDTQYF. As DNA, the CDR3 is TGTGCCAGCAGTTACTCGGGGTACACAGATACGCAGTATTTT.

The chain has TRBV10-3 and TRBJ2-5; D is ambiguous. Looked up from germline, CDR1 is ENHRY and CDR2 is SYGVKD. V was clipped by 3 bases and J by 0 bases, with 8 bases between them. The CDR3 loop spans 14 amino acids. CDR3 residues: CAISERQYQETQYF. The CDR3 DNA follows: TGTGCCATCAGTGAACGTCAGTACCAAGAGACCCAGTACTTC.

This clone was seen only a few times. The chain employs TRBV7-8 and TRBJ1-2; 11 bases align to TRBD1. Per germline, CDR1 SGHVS and CDR2 FQNEAQ. V shed 2 bases and J 8 bases; nucleotides not matched to a gene: 7. The CDR3 is made up of 15 amino acids. The DNA for the CDR3 is TGTGCCAGCAGCTTAACGGACAGGGGGCAAGGGGGCTACACCTTC. Residues: CASSLTDRGQGGYTF.

This clone was seen a few times. The V gene is TRBV27, the J gene TRBJ2-5; 14 bases map to TRBD2. This CDR3 has 17 residues. CDR1 is MNHEY and CDR2 is SMNVEV in the germline V gene (reference sequence). Unmatched junction bases numbered 11, after V lost 5 bases and J lost 6 bases. CDR3 nucleotides: TGTGCCAGCAGTCCTTCCGGGACTAGCGGGAGATCGCAGACCCAGTACTTC. Translation gives CASSPSGTSGRSQTQYF.

This clone has only a few counts. The chain combines TRBV5-1 with TRBJ2-5, with 10 bases matching TRBD2. Looked up from germline, CDR1 is SGHRS and CDR2 is YFSETQ. CDR3 length equals 14 residues. J was trimmed by 3 bases and V by 3 bases; bases with no gene match: 2. CDR3 amino acids: CASSSSGGKETQYF. The CDR3 DNA reads TGCGCCAGCAGCTCTAGCGGGGGCAAAGAGACCCAGTACTTC.

This clone was found a few times. The V call is TRBV7-2, the J call TRBJ2-5, with D perhaps TRBD2 (5 bases). The CDR3 extends over 12 amino acids. The ends were cut back, 5 bases at V and 5 bases at J, with 9 bases in the middle. Per the germline V gene, CDR1 is SGHTA and CDR2 is FQGNSA. In nucleotides, the CDR3 is TGTGCCAGCAGCCCTGAGCGGGAGACCCAGTACTTC. Protein: CASSPERETQYF.

This clone was detected only a few times. V and J are TRBV18 and TRBJ1-1; no clear D gene. Germline V gives CDR1 KGHSH, CDR2 LQKENI. Trimming cost V 3 bases and J 1 base, with 12 bases left between them. CDR3 length: 15 residues. As DNA, the CDR3 is TGTGCCAGCTCACCGCGGACTCCCAGGAACACTGAAGCTTTCTTT. This translates into CASSPRTPRNTEAFF.

The genes are TRBV28 and TRBJ1-2; TRBD1 is a possible D gene (6 bases). The CDR3 has 14 amino acids. CDR1 is MDHEN, CDR2 SYDVKM, per germline. V lost 6 bases and J lost 4, with 15 bases in between. CDR3 region: CASSRQARAYGYTF. DNA of the CDR3: TGTGCCAGCAGCCGACAGGCGAGAGCCTATGGCTACACCTTC.

The rearrangement links TRBV4-1 to TRBJ2-5; D is possibly TRBD1 (6 bases). Trimming removed 5 bases from V and 2 bases from J, with 12 bases in between. The germline V gene encodes CDR1 MGHRA and CDR2 YSYEKL. The CDR3 totals 14 residues. CDR3 amino acids: CASSSLTGQETQYF. Here the CDR3 DNA reads TGCGCCAGCAGCTCTCTGACAGGACAAGAGACCCAGTACTTC.

V and J are TRBV10-3 and TRBJ1-5; 8 bases fit TRBD1. The V and J ends lost 10 bases and 6 bases, in that order; junction bases with no gene match: 11. The CDR3 length is 14 residues. Germline CDR1 reads ENHRY; CDR2 reads SYGVKD. Written as DNA, the CDR3 is TGTGCCACCTTAAAACAGGGGGACGGTCAGCCCCAGCATTTT. The encoded protein is CATLKQGDGQPQHF.

Details on this clone: Other DNA sequences in the same sample also yield this CDR3. This rearrangement joins TRBV28 to TRBJ1-5; a weak D match, TRBD1 (5 bases). The CDR3 runs to 12 residues. The germline V gene has CDR1 MDHEN and CDR2 SYDVKM. Trimming pared 9 bases from V and 4 bases from J, leaving 10 bases between. DNA for the CDR3: TGTGCCAGTTCAGGGTTGAATCAGCCCCAGCATTTT. It codes for CASSGLNQPQHF.